This T cell receptor beta chain was sequenced in a study of blood T cells in healthy people across ages. Study observations and caveats: As age increased, TCR beta diversity per million T cells fell in a roughly linear fashion.

About this clonotype itself: Its antigen is currently unknown. The junction departs from the called germline gene at one end, perhaps through a read error.

Per germline, CDR1 KGHSH and CDR2 LQKENI. This CDR3 region has 14 residues. With a J-beta primer mix and a sample-barcoded 5' primer, a second PCR ran about 6 to 11 cycles. The template-switch adaptor, which had 12 random nucleotides, put a tag on each cDNA molecule. Via MiXCR, TCRdb re-called the 5' RACE reads, giving one row per CDR3 protein. The repertoire has about 970,000 distinct CDR3 sequences, roughly 51% of them found once; the top ten carry about a fifth. The source of this sequence is a woman aged 60-70 years in good health. Input material: blood. This chain uses TRBV18 with TRBJ2-7; 10 nucleotides match TRBD1. CDR3 loop: CTSSPPGQGIEQYF. The DNA of the CDR3 is TGTACCAGCTCACCACCGGGACAGGGGATCGAGCAGTACTTC.